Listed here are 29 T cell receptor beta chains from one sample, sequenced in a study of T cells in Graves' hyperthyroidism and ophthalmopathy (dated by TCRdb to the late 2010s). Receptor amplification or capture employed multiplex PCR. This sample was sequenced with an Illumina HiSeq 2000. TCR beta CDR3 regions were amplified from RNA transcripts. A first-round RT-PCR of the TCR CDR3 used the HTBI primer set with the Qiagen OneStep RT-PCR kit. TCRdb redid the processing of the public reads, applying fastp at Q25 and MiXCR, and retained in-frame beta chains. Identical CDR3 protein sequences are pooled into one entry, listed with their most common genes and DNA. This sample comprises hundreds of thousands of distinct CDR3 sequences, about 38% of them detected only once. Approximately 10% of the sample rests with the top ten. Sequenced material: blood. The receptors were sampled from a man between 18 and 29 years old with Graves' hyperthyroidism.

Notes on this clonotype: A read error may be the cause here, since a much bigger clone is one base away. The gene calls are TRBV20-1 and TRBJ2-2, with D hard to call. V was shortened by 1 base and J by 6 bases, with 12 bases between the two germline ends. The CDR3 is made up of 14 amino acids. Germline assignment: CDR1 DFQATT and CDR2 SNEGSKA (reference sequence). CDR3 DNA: TGCAGTGCTAGAGTCTCTGGGCACGCCGGGGAGCTGTTTTTT. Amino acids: CSARVSGHAGELFF.

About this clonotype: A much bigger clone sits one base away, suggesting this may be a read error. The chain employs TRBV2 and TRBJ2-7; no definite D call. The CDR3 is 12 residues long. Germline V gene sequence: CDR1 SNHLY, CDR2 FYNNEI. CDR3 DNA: TGTGCCAGCAGACCTGTAACCTACGAGCAGAACTTC. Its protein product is CASRPVTYEQNF.

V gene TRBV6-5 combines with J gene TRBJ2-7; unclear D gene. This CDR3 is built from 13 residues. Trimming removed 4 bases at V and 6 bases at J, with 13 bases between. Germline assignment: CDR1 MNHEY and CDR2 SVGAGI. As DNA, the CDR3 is TGTGCCAGCAGTTCACAGTGGTTGCGCGAGCAGTACTTC. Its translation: CASSSQWLREQYF.

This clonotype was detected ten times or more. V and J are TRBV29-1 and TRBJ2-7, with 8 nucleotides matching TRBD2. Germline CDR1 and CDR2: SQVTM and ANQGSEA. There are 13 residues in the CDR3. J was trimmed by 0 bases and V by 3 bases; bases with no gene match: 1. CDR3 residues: CSVETSVSYEQYF. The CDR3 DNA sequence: TGCAGCGTTGAGACTAGCGTCTCCTACGAGCAGTACTTC.

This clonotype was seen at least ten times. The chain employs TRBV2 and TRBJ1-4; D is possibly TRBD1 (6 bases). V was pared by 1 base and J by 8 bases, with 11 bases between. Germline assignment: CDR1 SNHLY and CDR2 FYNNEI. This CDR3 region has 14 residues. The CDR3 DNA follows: TGTGCCAGCAGTGAAGGGGGGGCGAGAGAAAAACTGTTTTTT. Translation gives CASSEGGAREKLFF.

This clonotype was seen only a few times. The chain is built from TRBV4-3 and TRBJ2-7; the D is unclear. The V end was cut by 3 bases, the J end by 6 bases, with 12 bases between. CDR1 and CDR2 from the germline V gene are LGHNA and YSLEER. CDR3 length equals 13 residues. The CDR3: CASSQGMHSEQYF. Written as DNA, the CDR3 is TGCGCCAGCAGCCAGGGGATGCACAGCGAGCAGTACTTC.

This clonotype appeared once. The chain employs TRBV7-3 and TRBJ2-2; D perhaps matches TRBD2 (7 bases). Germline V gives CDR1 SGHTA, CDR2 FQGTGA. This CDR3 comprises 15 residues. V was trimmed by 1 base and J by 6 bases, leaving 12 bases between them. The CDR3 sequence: CASSLMGAGAGELFF. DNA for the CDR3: TGTGCCAGCAGCTTAATGGGGGCGGGGGCCGGGGAGCTGTTTTTT.

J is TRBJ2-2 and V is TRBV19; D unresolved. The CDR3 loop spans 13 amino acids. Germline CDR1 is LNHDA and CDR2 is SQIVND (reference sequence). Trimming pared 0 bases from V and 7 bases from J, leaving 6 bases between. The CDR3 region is CASSIEDGGELFF. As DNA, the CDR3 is TGTGCCAGTAGTATAGAAGACGGCGGGGAGCTGTTTTTT. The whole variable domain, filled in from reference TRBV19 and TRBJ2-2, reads DGGITQSPKYLFRKEGQNVTLSCEQNLNHDAMYWYRQDPGQGLRLIYYSQIVNDFQKGDIAEGYSVSREKKESFPLTVTSAQKNPTAFYLCASSIEDGGELFFGEGSRLTVL.

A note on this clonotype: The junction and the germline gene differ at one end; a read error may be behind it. The CDR3, as DNA: TGCGCCAGCAGCCAAGACAGGAGAGCCCTTTACGAGCAGTACTTC. It is translated as CASSQDRRALYEQYF. The chain combines TRBV7-9 with TRBJ2-7; the D gene is possibly TRBD1 (6 bases). Germline CDR1 is SEHNR and CDR2 is FQNEAQ (reference sequence). The CDR3 loop spans 15 amino acids.

Here the CDR3 DNA reads TGTGCCAGCAGTGTTGGGGGACAGGGGTTTGGCTACACCTTC. Protein: CASSVGGQGFGYTF. The rearrangement uses TRBV6-5 and TRBJ1-2, with 10 bases lining up with TRBD1. V lost 5 bases to trimming and J lost 7 bases; unmatched junction nucleotides: 7. Germline CDR1 MNHEY, CDR2 SVGAGI. The CDR3 length is 14 residues.

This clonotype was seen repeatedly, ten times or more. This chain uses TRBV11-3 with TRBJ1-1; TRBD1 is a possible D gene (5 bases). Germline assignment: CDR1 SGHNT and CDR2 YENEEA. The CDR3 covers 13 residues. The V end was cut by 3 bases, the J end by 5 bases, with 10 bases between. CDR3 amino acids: CASSFDSATEAFF. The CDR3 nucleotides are TGTGCCAGCAGCTTCGACAGTGCAACTGAAGCTTTCTTT.

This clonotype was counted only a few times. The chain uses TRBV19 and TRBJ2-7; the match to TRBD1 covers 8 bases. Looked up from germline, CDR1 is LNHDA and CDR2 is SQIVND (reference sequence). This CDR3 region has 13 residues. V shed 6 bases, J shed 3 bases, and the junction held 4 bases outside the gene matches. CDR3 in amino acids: CASSQTGDYEQYF. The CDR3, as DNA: TGTGCCAGTAGCCAGACAGGGGACTACGAGCAGTACTTC.

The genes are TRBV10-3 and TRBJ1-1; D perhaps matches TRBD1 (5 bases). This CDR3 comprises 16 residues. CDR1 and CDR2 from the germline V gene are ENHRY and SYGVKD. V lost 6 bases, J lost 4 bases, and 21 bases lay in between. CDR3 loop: CAISRNTPLQGTEAFF. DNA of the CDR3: TGTGCCATCAGCCGAAACACCCCCTTGCAGGGCACTGAAGCTTTCTTT.

The CDR3 spells CASSVAPSGGAYEQYF. CDR3 sequence (DNA): TGTGCCAGCAGTGTAGCGCCCAGTGGGGGGGCCTACGAGCAGTACTTC. The V gene is TRBV2, the J gene TRBJ2-7; TRBD2 matches at 7 bases. The ends lost 4 bases at V and 2 bases at J; junction bases unmatched: 11. The CDR3 covers 16 residues. CDR1 is SNHLY, CDR2 FYNNEI, per germline.

In DNA form, the CDR3 reads TGTGCCAGCAGCCAAGTCTACGGCGAGACCCAGTACTTC. This gives the protein CASSQVYGETQYF. This chain joins TRBV14 and TRBJ2-5; D gene uncertain. With 1 base removed from V and 5 bases from J, the gap between germline ends came to 8 bases. Germline V lookup: CDR1 SGHDN, CDR2 FVKESK. The CDR3 has 13 residues.

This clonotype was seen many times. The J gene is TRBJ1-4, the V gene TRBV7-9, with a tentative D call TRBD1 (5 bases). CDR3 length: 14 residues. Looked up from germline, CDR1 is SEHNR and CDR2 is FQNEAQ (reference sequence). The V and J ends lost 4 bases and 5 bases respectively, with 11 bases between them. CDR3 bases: TGTGCCAGCAGCTATGAGGGGCAAAATGAAAAACTGTTTTTT. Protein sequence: CASSYEGQNEKLFF.

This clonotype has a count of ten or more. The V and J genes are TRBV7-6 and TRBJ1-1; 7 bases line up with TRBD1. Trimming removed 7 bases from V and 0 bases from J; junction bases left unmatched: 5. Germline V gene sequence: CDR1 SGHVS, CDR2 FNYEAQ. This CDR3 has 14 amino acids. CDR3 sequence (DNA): TGTGCCAGCACCCCGGGACAGCTGAACACTGAAGCTTTCTTT. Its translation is CASTPGQLNTEAFF. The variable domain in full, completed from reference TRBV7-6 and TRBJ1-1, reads GAGVSQSPRYKVTKRGQDVALRCDPISGHVSLYWYRQALGQGPEFLTYFNYEAQQDKSGLPNDRFSAERPEGSISTLTIQRTEQRDSAMYRCASTPGQLNTEAFFGQGTRLTVV.

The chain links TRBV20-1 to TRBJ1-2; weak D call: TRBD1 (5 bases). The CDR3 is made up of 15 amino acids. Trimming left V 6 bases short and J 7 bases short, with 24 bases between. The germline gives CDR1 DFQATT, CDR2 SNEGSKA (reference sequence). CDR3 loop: CSARPGGPAGGGYTF. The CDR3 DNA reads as TGCAGTGCACGACCCGGGGGACCCGCGGGGGGTGGCTACACCTTC.

DNA for the CDR3: TGCGCCAGCGCATTACAGGGGATAGGGACTGAAGCTTTCTTT. It specifies CASALQGIGTEAFF. The gene calls are TRBV5-1 and TRBJ1-1, with 7 bases that match TRBD1. The germline V gene encodes CDR1 SGHRS and CDR2 YFSETQ. The ends lost 7 bases at V and 5 bases at J; junction bases unmatched: 11. The CDR3 length is 14 residues. Supplemented by reference TRBV5-1 and TRBJ1-1, the full variable domain reads KAGVTQTPRYLIKTRGQQVTLSCSPISGHRSVSWYQQTPGQGLQFLFEYFSETQRNKGNFPGRFSGRQFSNSRSEMNVSTLELGDSALYLCASALQGIGTEAFFGQGTRLTVV.

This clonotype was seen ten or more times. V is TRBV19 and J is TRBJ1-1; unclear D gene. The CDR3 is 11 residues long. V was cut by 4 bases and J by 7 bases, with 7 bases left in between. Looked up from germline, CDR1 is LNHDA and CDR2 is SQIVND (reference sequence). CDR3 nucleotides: TGTGCCAGTAGTACCGGGGTTGAAGCTTTCTTT. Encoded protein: CASSTGVEAFF.

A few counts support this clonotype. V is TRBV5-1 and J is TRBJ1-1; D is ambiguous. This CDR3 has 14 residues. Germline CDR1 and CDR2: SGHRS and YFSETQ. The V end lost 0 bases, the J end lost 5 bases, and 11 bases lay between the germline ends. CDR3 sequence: CASSLEGSRTEAFF. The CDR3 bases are TGCGCCAGCAGCTTGGAAGGGTCCAGGACTGAAGCTTTCTTT.

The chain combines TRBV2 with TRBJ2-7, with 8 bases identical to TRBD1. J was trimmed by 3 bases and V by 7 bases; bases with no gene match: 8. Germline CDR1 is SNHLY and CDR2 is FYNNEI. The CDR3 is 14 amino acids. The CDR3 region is CASTPDRAYYEQYF. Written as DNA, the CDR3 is TGTGCCAGCACCCCGGACAGGGCCTACTACGAGCAGTACTTC.

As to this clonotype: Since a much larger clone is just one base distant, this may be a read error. CDR3 nucleotide sequence: TGTGCCAGCAGCTCCCAGCGGGACCAGACCCAGTACTTC. It translates to CASSSQRDQTQYF. The chain has TRBV7-9 and TRBJ2-5; 7 bases map to TRBD2. V shed 4 bases and J 6 bases; nucleotides not matched to a gene: 5. The V gene's germline CDR1 is SEHNR and CDR2 FQNEAQ (reference sequence). The CDR3 runs 13 residues.

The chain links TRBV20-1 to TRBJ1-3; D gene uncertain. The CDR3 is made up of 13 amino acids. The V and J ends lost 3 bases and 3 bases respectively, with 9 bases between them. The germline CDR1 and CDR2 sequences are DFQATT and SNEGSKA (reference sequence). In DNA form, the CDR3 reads TGCAGTGCTAGTGGAGATTATGGAAACACCATATATTTT. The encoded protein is CSASGDYGNTIYF.

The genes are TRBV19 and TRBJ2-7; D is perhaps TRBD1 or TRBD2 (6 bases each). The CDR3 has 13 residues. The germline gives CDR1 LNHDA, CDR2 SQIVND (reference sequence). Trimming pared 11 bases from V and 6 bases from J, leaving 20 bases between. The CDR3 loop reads CAWSSGAMREQYF. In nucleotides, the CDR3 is TGTGCCTGGAGCTCGGGGGCCATGCGCGAGCAGTACTTC.

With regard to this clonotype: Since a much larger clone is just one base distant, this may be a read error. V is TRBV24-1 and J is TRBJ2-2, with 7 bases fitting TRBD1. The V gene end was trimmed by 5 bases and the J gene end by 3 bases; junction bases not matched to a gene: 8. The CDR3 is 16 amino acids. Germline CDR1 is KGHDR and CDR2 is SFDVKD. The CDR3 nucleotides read TGTGCCACCAGTGCGGTGAGACAGGGACACACCGGGGAGCTGTTTTTT. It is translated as CATSAVRQGHTGELFF.

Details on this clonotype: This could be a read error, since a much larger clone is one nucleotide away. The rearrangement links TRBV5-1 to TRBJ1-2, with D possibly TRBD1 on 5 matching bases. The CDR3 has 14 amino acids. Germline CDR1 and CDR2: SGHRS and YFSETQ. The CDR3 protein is CAGSSRGGDYGYTF. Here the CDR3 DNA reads TGCGCCGGCAGTTCTCGGGGCGGCGACTATGGCTACACCTTC.

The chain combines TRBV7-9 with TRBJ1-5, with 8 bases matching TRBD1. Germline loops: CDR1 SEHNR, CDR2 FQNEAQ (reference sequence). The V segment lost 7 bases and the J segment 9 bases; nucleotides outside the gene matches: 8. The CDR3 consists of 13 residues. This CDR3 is CASTTGGSGPQHF. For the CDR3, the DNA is TGTGCCAGCACCACAGGGGGTTCCGGGCCCCAGCATTTT.

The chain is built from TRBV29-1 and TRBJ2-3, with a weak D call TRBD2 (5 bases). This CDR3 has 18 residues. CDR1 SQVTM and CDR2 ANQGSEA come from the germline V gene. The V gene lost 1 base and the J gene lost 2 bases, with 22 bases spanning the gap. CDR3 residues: CSVEVVGSLHGVTDTQYF. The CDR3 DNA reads TGCAGCGTTGAAGTTGTAGGGTCTTTACACGGGGTCACAGATACGCAGTATTTT.